This record covers a single T cell receptor (beta chain). Libraries were prepared by immunoSEQ multiplex PCR; TCRdb keeps only in-frame clonotypes and omits some of them. Among 29,000 or so clones listed, 70% to 90% were seen once. CDR1 SGHKS and CDR2 YYEKEE come from the germline V gene (reference sequence). The CDR3 totals 15 residues. V shed 6 bases and J shed 5 bases, with 20 bases lying between them. This sample was taken from a study of T cells in localized non-small cell lung cancer. This clonotype was sampled from a female donor at least 60 years old with stage III squamous cell lung carcinoma. This material consisted of peripheral blood, taken before any cancer treatment. This chain links TRBV5-5 with TRBJ1-1, with D unresolved. This chain's CDR3 is CASTVTLTPTTEAFF. The CDR3, as DNA: TGTGCCAGCACCGTCACCCTGACCCCGACGACTGAAGCTTTCTTT. Full variable domain (rest looked up from reference TRBV5-5 and TRBJ1-1): DAGVTQSPTHLIKTRGQQVTLRCSPISGHKSVSWYQQVLGQGPQFIFQYYEKEERGRGNFPDRFSARQFPNYSSELNVNALLLGDSALYLCASTVTLTPTTEAFFGQGTRLTVV.